The rows below give T cell receptor beta chains drawn from one sample of a study of T cells expressing NK-cell markers. TCRdb reprocessed the 5' RACE reads, with one entry per CDR3 protein and no DNA. Recorded here are roughly 280,000 distinct CDR3 sequences; the top ten clones represent around 0.4%. Sequencing used blood T cells: a sorted CD56 or NKG2C T cell subset, CD4+ or CD8+ T cells, or bulk PBMC T cells (not recorded which). Receptors originate from a man between 18 and 29 years old in good health. Both conserved end residues are part of each CDR3. Fields, in order: V gene, J gene, CDR3 length, CDR3 protein.

v_gene: TRBV20-1; j_gene: TRBJ2-7; len: 16; CDR3aa: CSVTPGTRGASYEQYF
v_gene: TRBV7-2; j_gene: TRBJ2-5; len: 13; CDR3aa: CASSLVPASPQYF
v_gene: TRBV6-1; j_gene: TRBJ2-1; len: 15; CDR3aa: CASSPDLAAYNEQFF
v_gene: TRBV7-8; j_gene: TRBJ2-4; len: 15; CDR3aa: CASSFSDRGSGFQYF
v_gene: TRBV6-4; j_gene: TRBJ1-1; len: 13; CDR3aa: CASSATGATEAFF
v_gene: TRBV20-1; j_gene: TRBJ1-5; len: 14; CDR3aa: CSAPKQDWNQPQHF
v_gene: TRBV11-2; j_gene: TRBJ1-5; len: 15; CDR3aa: CASSQGQSFNQPQHF
v_gene: TRBV3-1; j_gene: TRBJ2-1; len: 13; CDR3aa: CASSPRSGTREFF
v_gene: TRBV11-2; j_gene: TRBJ2-2; len: 16; CDR3aa: CASSLVWRANTGELFF
v_gene: TRBV20-1; j_gene: TRBJ2-5; len: 13; CDR3aa: CSASQQGKETQYF
v_gene: TRBV12-3/TRBV12-4; j_gene: TRBJ2-3; len: 13; CDR3aa: CASRMGSTDTQYF
v_gene: TRBV6-1; j_gene: TRBJ1-1; len: 13; CDR3aa: CASSESRGVTAFF
v_gene: TRBV7-8; j_gene: TRBJ2-5; len: 16; CDR3aa: CASSLPNLAGGETQYF
v_gene: TRBV24-1; j_gene: TRBJ2-3; len: 14; CDR3aa: CATSVGGDTDTQYF
v_gene: TRBV7-9; j_gene: TRBJ1-4; len: 15; CDR3aa: CASSLRRPTNEKLFF
v_gene: TRBV6-1; j_gene: TRBJ1-6; len: 15; CDR3aa: CASNEGSSYNSPLHF
v_gene: TRBV5-1; j_gene: TRBJ2-3; len: 17; CDR3aa: CASSSGLAGGSSDTQYF
v_gene: TRBV6-6; j_gene: TRBJ2-2; len: 13; CDR3aa: CASSREFTGELFF
v_gene: TRBV24-1; j_gene: TRBJ2-5; len: 15; CDR3aa: CATSDAPGARQTQYF
v_gene: TRBV20-1; j_gene: TRBJ1-2; len: 13; CDR3aa: CSASPPRNYGYTF
v_gene: TRBV29-1; j_gene: TRBJ2-7; len: 16; CDR3aa: CSVEERTGGVSYEQYF
v_gene: TRBV5-1; j_gene: TRBJ2-5; len: 16; CDR3aa: CASSPEPGQRMETQYF
v_gene: TRBV29-1; j_gene: TRBJ2-7; len: 12; CDR3aa: CSVEADSYEQYF
v_gene: TRBV2; j_gene: TRBJ2-4; len: 16; CDR3aa: CASSEHGDRGRNIQYF
v_gene: TRBV12-3/TRBV12-4; j_gene: TRBJ2-1; len: 13; CDR3aa: CATAAGGANEQFF
v_gene: TRBV7-6; j_gene: TRBJ1-1; len: 13; CDR3aa: CASSQILGDEAFF
v_gene: TRBV12-3/TRBV12-4; j_gene: TRBJ1-3; len: 16; CDR3aa: CASSLAAGSRRNTIYF
v_gene: TRBV14; j_gene: TRBJ2-5; len: 13; CDR3aa: CASSRGQGETQYF
v_gene: TRBV20-1; j_gene: TRBJ1-2; len: 13; CDR3aa: CSGGGQNPYGYTF
v_gene: TRBV12-3/TRBV12-4; j_gene: TRBJ1-5; len: 12; CDR3aa: CASSVQNQPQHF
v_gene: TRBV18; j_gene: TRBJ2-1; len: 16; CDR3aa: CASSPTGWLSYNEQFF